This TCR beta chain was observed in a study of shared clonotypes between healthy human individuals. About the study: The study used three CD4 naive, three CD4 memory, two CD8 naive and one CD8 memory plate per donor.

General observations from the study: Only blood was sampled, and tissue TCR repertoires likely differ from blood ones.

The CDR3 extends over 15 amino acids. The germline CDR1 and CDR2 sequences are SGHAT and FQNNGV. V was clipped by 4 bases and J by 3 bases, with 13 bases between them. Data came from immunoSEQ multiplex PCR; TCRdb stores just in-frame clones and leaves some out. The sample has approximately 1,000,000 clones, 60% to 80% seen once. This clone appeared once. Its antigen is still unknown. This sequence originates from a man aged 18 to 30 in good health. Some clones in this sample may be carry-over from other donors' samples. What was sequenced was memory CD4+ T cells from PBMCs. Regarding subset: CD45RA-negative fraction. The J gene is TRBJ2-1, the V gene TRBV11-2; tentative D call: TRBD1 (5 bases). The CDR3 spells CASSYRDSIYNEQFF. In nucleotides, the CDR3 is TGTGCCAGCAGCTACCGAGACAGCATCTACAATGAGCAGTTCTTC.